These T cell receptor beta chains were read from a single sample in a study of OX40 agonist ivuxolimab in advanced cancers. Assay used: immunoSEQ multiplex PCR; TCRdb lists only in-frame clones, some missing. The sample records around 53,000 clones, roughly 85% being singletons. The material sequenced was CD4+ or CD8+ T cells sorted from blood, taken in a trial of the OX40 agonist ivuxolimab. The source of these receptors is an adult with an advanced solid tumor such as melanoma, head and neck, liver or kidney cancer. Each CDR3 is given with its conserved first and last residue. The D gene is left open where the match is weak. Clone size is stated in some rows and not others, as once, few, many or a class when expanded.

- TRBJ2-1 TRBV4-3 - TGCGCCAGCAGCCTGGGTGGACCGAAGTACAATGAGCAGTTCTTC CASSLGGPKYNEQFF
- TRBJ1-2 TRBV7-8 - TGTGCCAGCAGCTTAGTAGGGGTTAACTATGGCTACACCTTC CASSLVGVNYGYTF
- TRBJ1-2 TRBV25-1 - TGTGCCAGCAGTGGTCCCAGGGGTACTAACTATGGCTACACCTTC CASSGPRGTNYGYTF
- TRBJ2-1 TRBV9 - TGTGCCAGCAGCGTTGGGGGATTGAGTGAGCAGTTCTTC CASSVGGLSEQFF
- TRBJ1-1 TRBV19 - TGTGCCAGTAGTATAGTCCCGAACACTGAAGCTTTCTTT CASSIVPNTEAFF
- TRBJ2-1 TRBV29-1 - TGCAGCGTTGAGGGGAGTGGGCGGATCAATGAGCAGTTCTTC CSVEGSGRINEQFF
- TRBJ2-2 TRBV7-9 - TGTGCCAGCAGCCCAGGGGGGCGGGAGCTGTTTTTT CASSPGGRELFF
TRBD1 TRBJ1-2 TRBV6-5 - TGTGCCAGCCAACCGGGACAGGGGGCTGTTGGCTACACCTTC CASQPGQGAVGYTF
- TRBJ2-7 TRBV11-1 - TGTGCCAGCAGCTTATCTCACGAGCAGTACTTC CASSLSHEQYF
- TRBJ1-5 TRBV28 - TGTGCCAGCAGTTTTATAAGGGAGAGCAATCAGCCCCAGCATTTT CASSFIRESNQPQHF
- TRBJ2-7 TRBV5-4 - TGTGCCAGCAGCTTGGAGGGCAGTTCCTACGAGCAGTACTTC CASSLEGSSYEQYF
- TRBJ2-3 TRBV7-6 few TGTGCCAGCAGCCCGCGACGCACAGATACGCAGTATTTT CASSPRRTDTQYF
- TRBJ2-2 TRBV5-8 - TGTGCCAGCAGCCCCATTGAGGGGTACACCGGGGAGCTGTTTTTT CASSPIEGYTGELFF
TRBD1 TRBJ2-1 TRBV5-1 - TGCGCCAGCAGCCCGGGACAGGGGGGAGTGGGGTTTTCGGGCCCTTACAATGAGCAGTTCTTC CASSPGQGGVGFSGPYNEQFF
- TRBJ2-7 TRBV5-6 - TGTGCCAGCAGCTTGGGCCCCAGGGAGCAGTACTTC CASSLGPREQYF
- TRBJ1-4 TRBV7-8 - TGTGCCAGCAGCTTAGAGGGGTTGAATGAAAAACTGTTTTTT CASSLEGLNEKLFF
TRBD2 TRBJ2-3 TRBV11-3 - TGTGCCAGCAGCCCACGGGGGGGCGAAACAGATACGCAGTATTTT CASSPRGGETDTQYF
- TRBJ2-7 TRBV4-1 - TGCGCCAGCAGCCAAGAGGGGGTTACTGGGGTATACGAGCAGTACTTC CASSQEGVTGVYEQYF
- TRBJ2-5 TRBV19 - TGTGCCAGTAGTATAGCGGGGAACCAAGAGACCCAGTACTTC CASSIAGNQETQYF
TRBD1 TRBJ2-2 TRBV25-1 - TGTGCCAGCAGTGAATTCGAACAGGGGACCGGGGAGCTGTTTTTT CASSEFEQGTGELFF
- TRBJ2-5 TRBV5-4 - TGTGCCAGCAGCTCCGAGGGGGGGCGCGGGGAGACCCAGTACTTC CASSSEGGRGETQYF
- TRBJ1-1 TRBV5-1 - TGCGCCAACCTCCTCCCGGCGAACACTGAAGCTTTCTTT CANLLPANTEAFF
- TRBJ1-1 TRBV7-9 - TGTGCCAGCAGGGACAGTGGCGTTCAACAGGTTCTCAACACTGAAGCTTTCTTT CASRDSGVQQVLNTEAFF
- TRBJ2-3 TRBV4-1 - TGCGCCAGCACTTCCCCTGGGCAGGGAACAGATACGCAGTATTTT CASTSPGQGTDTQYF
- TRBJ2-7 TRBV7-3 - TGTGCCAGCAGCCCGGGAGCAAGCTCCTACGAGCAGTACTTC CASSPGASSYEQYF
- TRBJ1-2 TRBV4-3 - TGCGCCAGCAGCCAGGAGGGGGACTATGGCTACACCTTC CASSQEGDYGYTF
- TRBJ1-4 TRBV7-9 - TGTGCCAGCAGCTCTGGACCGGACCTTAATGAAAAACTGTTTTTT CASSSGPDLNEKLFF
- TRBJ1-1 TRBV4-3 - TGCGCCAGCAGCCCGGGACTCGCCTTAATTGGCACTGAAGCTTTCTTT CASSPGLALIGTEAFF
- TRBJ2-1 TRBV29-1 - TGCAGCTCGTCATACAATGAGCAGTTCTTC CSSSYNEQFF
- TRBJ2-2 TRBV4-1 once TGCGCCAGCAGCCAAGATGCTTTGTATTCCGGGGAGCTGTTTTTT CASSQDALYSGELFF
- TRBJ2-3 TRBV28 - TGTGCCAGCAGTCCACCGGTGATATCTAGCACAGATACGCAGTATTTT CASSPPVISSTDTQYF
- TRBJ2-7 TRBV7-3 - TGTGCCAGCAGCCAATTCCACGGGGGCGAGCAGTACTTC CASSQFHGGEQYF
- TRBJ1-2 TRBV19 once TGTGCCAGTAGTATAGACGGAAAATACTATGGCTACACCTTC CASSIDGKYYGYTF
TRBD1 TRBJ1-5 TRBV6-5 - TGTGCCAGCAGGGAAGGGACAGGCGATCAGCCCCAGCATTTT CASREGTGDQPQHF
- TRBJ1-2 TRBV9 - TGTGCCAGCAGGGGCCTGGGAGAGAGCGTCGGCTACACCTTC CASRGLGESVGYTF
TRBD2 TRBJ2-3 TRBV12-5 - TGTGCTAGTGGCCAGCGGGGGGGCAGCACAGATACGCAGTATTTT CASGQRGGSTDTQYF
- TRBJ1-2 TRBV9 - TGTGCCAGCAGCCCGGGGAGGAATGGCTACACCTTC CASSPGRNGYTF
- TRBJ1-1 TRBV2 - TGTGCCAGCATGAACAGCTTGAACACTGAAGCTTTCTTT CASMNSLNTEAFF